This TCR beta chain appears in the sequencing data of a study of blood T cells in healthy people across ages. This clonotype appeared a few times. J lost 5 bases, V lost 2 bases, and 3 bases had no gene match. Germline V gives CDR1 MGHRA, CDR2 YSYEKL. The CDR3 has 14 amino acids. The authors ran a second PCR of roughly 6 to 12 cycles using a sample-barcoded 5' primer and a J-beta primer mix. TCRdb re-called the 5' RACE reads through MiXCR, storing one row per CDR3 protein. The sample has about 1.6 million distinct CDR3 sequences, about 35% seen once. This TCR derives from a woman under 40 in good health. Sequenced: blood. The V call is TRBV4-1, the J call TRBJ2-1; 7 bases line up with TRBD2. The CDR3 loop is CASSQFGGDNEQFF. The CDR3 DNA follows: TGCGCCAGCAGCCAATTTGGGGGGGACAATGAGCAGTTCTTC.